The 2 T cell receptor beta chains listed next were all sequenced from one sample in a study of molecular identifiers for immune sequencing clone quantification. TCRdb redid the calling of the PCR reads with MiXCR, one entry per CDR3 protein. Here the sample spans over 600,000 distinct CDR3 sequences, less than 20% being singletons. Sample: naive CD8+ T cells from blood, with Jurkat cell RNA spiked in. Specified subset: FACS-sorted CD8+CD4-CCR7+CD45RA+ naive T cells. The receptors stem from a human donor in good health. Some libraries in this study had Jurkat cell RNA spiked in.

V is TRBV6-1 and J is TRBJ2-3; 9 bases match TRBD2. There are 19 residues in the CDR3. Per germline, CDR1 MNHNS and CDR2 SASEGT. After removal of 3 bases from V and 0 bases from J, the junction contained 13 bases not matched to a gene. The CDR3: CASSEELSGRLLSTDTQYF. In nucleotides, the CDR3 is TGTGCCAGCAGTGAGGAACTTAGCGGGAGACTCCTCAGCACAGATACGCAGTATTTT.

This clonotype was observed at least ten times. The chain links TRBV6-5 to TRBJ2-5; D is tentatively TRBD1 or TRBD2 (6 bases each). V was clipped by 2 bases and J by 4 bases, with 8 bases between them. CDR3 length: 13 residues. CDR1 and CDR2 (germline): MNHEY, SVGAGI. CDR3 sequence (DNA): TGTGCCAGCAGTTACGGGGGGCGAGAGACCCAGTACTTC. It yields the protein CASSYGGRETQYF.